This record concerns one T cell receptor beta chain sequence. The table lists this clonotype with many counts. Its specific antigen is unknown. No much larger clone exists at a distance of one base, and base qualities are not known. The library was prepared using 5' RACE. This sample was sequenced with a NextSeq 500. In the TCR library protocol, a unique molecular identifier was attached to each TCR cDNA molecule so that PCR and sequencing errors could be corrected. On the authors' methods: TCR identification, UMI-based error correction and CDR3 extraction were all carried out with Decombinator tools. Expanded TCRs were defined as those above a frequency of 2 per 1,000, corresponding to the top 1% of the tumor frequency distribution. Renyi diversity was computed with the R vegan package after each repertoire had been subsampled 100 times to 5,000 TCRs. CDR3 similarity networks were built from amino acid triplet string-kernel similarity, with CDR3s being connected when pairwise similarity was above 0.82. The public reads were run again by TCRdb, first through fastp at Q25 and then through MiXCR, and only productive beta chains were kept. Rows are combined by CDR3 protein, so each entry shows the most common genes and DNA. The V and J calls reflect TCRdb's pipeline rather than the authors' work. This sample has under 40,000 distinct CDR3 sequences in its table, and approximately 5.6% of those were observed once. The top ten clonotypes cover 25% to 30% of the sample.

Taken from cysteine to phenylalanine, the CDR3 has 11 residues. Only the CDR3 part of the read is kept: 33 bases, read in frame from the first base. The germline V gene (reference sequence) supplies CDR1 SGHAT and CDR2 FQDESV. At the junction V is shortened by 8 bases and J by 7 bases, with 11 bases in between. These data come from a study of spatial heterogeneity in lung cancer (dated by TCRdb to between 2018 and 2021). Regarding the study in general: Beta-chain transcripts were consistently detected in greater numbers than alpha-chain transcripts, which likely reflects a higher abundance of beta-chain transcripts. In the raw uncorrected reads, each unique combination of TCR and UMI appeared on average more than ten times. In non-small cell lung cancer, the study quantitatively compared TCR alpha and beta repertoires across several tumor regions, matched nontumor lung, and blood. The study linked features of the TCR repertoire to counts of nonsynonymous mutations, which were determined by whole-exome sequencing of tumor tissue. Both alpha and beta chains were TCR-sequenced in approximately 200 tumor regions, around 64 matched nontumor lung samples and 45 to 60 PBMC samples obtained at surgery. General study outcomes and caveats: Confirming at a functional level the hypothesis that regional TCRs recognize regional mutations was considered to require additional single-cell paired TCR alpha and beta sequencing. Ubiquitous expanded tumor TCRs were detected in blood more often at tumor resection than at routine follow-up.

The label giving this sample's time point can be read as: sample taken at primary tumor resection. The donors were more than 65 patients from the lung TRACERx cohort who had early-stage, untreated non-small cell lung cancer. Whole RNA extracted from tumor and nontumor lung tissue, or from cryopreserved PBMC samples, was used for TCR sequencing without cell sorting. A patient was chosen for TCR sequencing only when enough RNA was available from at least two tumor regions. The rearrangement combines TRBV11-1 with TRBJ1-1; matching of 5 bases hints at TRBD1 as the D gene. This sequence originates from a female donor with early-stage non-small cell lung cancer. The sample consisted of PBMCs, taken at surgery. The CDR3 amino acid sequence is: CASSGLGEAFF. Here is the DNA: TGTGCCAGCTCGGGGCTTGGTGAAGCTTTCTTT. Reference TRBV11-1 and TRBJ1-1 proteins supply the regions before and after the CDR3; the full variable domain is: EAEVAQSPRYKITEKSQAVAFWCDPISGHATLYWYRQILGQGPELLVQFQDESVVDDSQLPKDRFSAERLKGVDSTLKIQPAELGDSAMYLCASSGLGEAFFGQGTRLTVV.